The clone carrying this T cell receptor (beta chain) came up once. Within the sample, other DNA sequences also encode this same CDR3. The data derive from a study of cytomegalovirus exposure and HLA in healthy donors. Study details: Some 85 million unique TCRs from HLA-typed donors were held in an early data release.

This PCR relied on a set of 60 Vbeta primers and 13 Jbeta primers. Generated by immunoSEQ multiplex PCR, the TCRdb table keeps only in-frame clones and is missing some. This sample carries 180,000 or so clones, around 80% of them seen once, and the ten largest clones take under 1.5%. Trimming cost V 0 bases and J 2 bases, with 11 bases left between them. Germline assignment: CDR1 GTSNPN and CDR2 SVGIG (reference sequence). CDR3 length equals 15 residues. The chain joins TRBV30 to TRBJ1-5; D is unclear. This receptor was taken from a girl aged 10 to 17 in good health and CMV-seropositive. The specimen sequenced was PBMCs. CDR3 DNA sequence: TGTGCCTGGAGTGTCGGAGGGAGAGGCAATCAGCCCCAGCATTTT. It encodes CAWSVGGRGNQPQHF.